The 30 T cell receptor beta chains below come from one sample, sequenced in a study of CD8 T cells in Susac syndrome. After extraction with the RNeasy kit, about 0.5 to 1 ug of the RNA was reverse transcribed using random hexamers. Via MiXCR, TCRdb re-called the immunoSEQ multiplex PCR reads, giving one row per CDR3 protein. The sample consists of approximately 150,000 distinct CDR3 sequences, 65% to 90% of them appearing once. The specimen sequenced was CD8+ T cells from PBMCs. Every receptor here comes from a human donor with multiple sclerosis.

The rearrangement uses TRBV7-8 and TRBJ2-3, with 8 bases that match TRBD1. Per the germline V gene, CDR1 is SGHVS and CDR2 is FQNEAQ. Germline trimming cut 1 base from V and 0 bases from J; bases unmatched to any gene: 9. The CDR3 is 18 amino acids. In DNA, the CDR3 is TGTGCCAGCAGCTTAGTCCCAGGGGGCTACGGTAGCACAGATACGCAGTATTTT. Translation gives CASSLVPGGYGSTDTQYF.

The chain carries TRBV29-1 and TRBJ2-2; possibly TRBD1 for D (6 bases). Trimming took off 7 bases at V and 4 bases at J, with 13 bases between the two ends. The length of the CDR3 is 13 residues. The germline CDR1 and CDR2 sequences are SQVTM and ANQGSEA. CDR3 DNA sequence: TGCAGCGCCGTTCCAGGGGTCACCGGGGAGCTGTTTTTT. Translation gives CSAVPGVTGELFF.

The chain uses TRBV18 and TRBJ1-1; 7 bases are a match to TRBD1. J gave up 1 base and V 2 bases, and 1 base lay outside the gene matches. The CDR3 consists of 14 residues. In germline, CDR1 is KGHSH, CDR2 LQKENI. CDR3: CASSPRGQNTEAFF. The CDR3 DNA reads TGTGCCAGCTCACCAAGGGGGCAGAACACTGAAGCTTTCTTT.

This chain links TRBV12-3 or TRBV12-4 with TRBJ2-2; the D is unclear. Trimming left V 5 bases short and J 2 bases short, with 6 bases between. The CDR3 totals 13 residues. This chain's CDR3 is CASSAPNTGELFF. CDR3 bases: TGTGCCAGCAGTGCCCCTAACACCGGGGAGCTGTTTTTT.

The genes are TRBV5-1 and TRBJ1-3; D is uncertain. The V gene's germline CDR1 is SGHRS and CDR2 YFSETQ. Trimming pared 1 base from V and 2 bases from J, leaving 13 bases between. The CDR3 contains 16 residues. CDR3 sequence reads: CASSLRKREPGNTIYF. The DNA for the CDR3 is TGCGCCAGCAGCTTGAGAAAACGAGAACCTGGAAACACCATATATTTT.

This clonotype appeared a few times. V gene TRBV6-5 combines with J gene TRBJ2-1; no definite D call. Germline V lookup: CDR1 MNHEY, CDR2 SVGAGI. CDR3 size: 14 residues. V was clipped by 0 bases and J by 4 bases, with 7 bases between them. The CDR3 loop reads CASSYSGSYNEQFF. The CDR3 nucleotides read TGTGCCAGCAGTTACTCAGGATCGTACAATGAGCAGTTCTTC.

The chain links TRBV7-8 to TRBJ2-3; no definite D call. This CDR3 has 12 residues. Trimming took 3 bases from V and 3 from J, leaving 4 bases between them. Germline V gene sequence: CDR1 SGHVS, CDR2 FQNEAQ. CDR3 coding DNA: TGTGCCAGCAGCTTCGAGACAGATACGCAGTATTTT. As protein: CASSFETDTQYF.

The rearrangement uses TRBV7-6 and TRBJ1-3, with D possibly TRBD1 on 5 matching bases. This CDR3 spans 16 amino acids. Deletions cut 3 bases from V and 1 base from J, with 13 bases between. Germline CDR1 and CDR2: SGHVS and FNYEAQ. The CDR3 loop reads CASSFQGFRSGNTIYF. CDR3 nucleotides: TGTGCCAGCAGCTTTCAGGGTTTTAGGTCTGGAAACACCATATATTTT.

The chain has TRBV4-3 and TRBJ1-1; possible D gene TRBD1, 6 bases. The CDR3 contains 15 residues. Germline assignment: CDR1 LGHNA and CDR2 YSLEER. Trimming pared 5 bases from V and 1 base from J, leaving 14 bases between. CDR3 amino acids: CASSIEGGGNTEAFF. The DNA of the CDR3 is TGCGCCAGCAGCATTGAGGGGGGTGGGAACACTGAAGCTTTCTTT.

The chain combines TRBV28 with TRBJ1-2; no firm D call. Germline CDR1 and CDR2: MDHEN and SYDVKM. V was shortened by 7 bases and J by 4 bases, with 19 bases between the two germline ends. This CDR3 is built from 15 residues. CDR3 amino acids: CASIKMEGSPYGYTF. For the CDR3, the DNA is TGTGCCAGCATCAAAATGGAGGGTTCCCCCTATGGCTACACCTTC.

This rearrangement joins TRBV7-9 to TRBJ1-3; D not resolved. The CDR3 sequence is 14 residues long. CDR1 and CDR2 from the germline V gene are SEHNR and FQNEAQ (reference sequence). V was pared by 0 bases and J by 2 bases, with 5 bases between. The CDR3 coding sequence is TGTGCCAGCAGCTTAGCAGGGACTGGAAACACCATATATTTT. Its translation is CASSLAGTGNTIYF.

This sequence joins TRBV7-6 and TRBJ1-1; D unclear. The CDR3 covers 15 residues. Trimming left V 5 bases short and J 0 bases short, with 13 bases between. Germline lookup yields CDR1 SGHVS and CDR2 FNYEAQ. The CDR3 spells CASSDPSLVNTEAFF. CDR3 bases: TGTGCCAGCAGCGATCCCTCTCTGGTGAACACTGAAGCTTTCTTT.

This sequence joins TRBV7-9 and TRBJ2-2; possibly TRBD2 for D (6 bases). V was pared by 6 bases and J by 3 bases, with 11 bases between. The CDR3 consists of 14 residues. Germline V lookup: CDR1 SEHNR, CDR2 FQNEAQ (reference sequence). CDR3 amino acids: CASSWRGDTGELFF. The CDR3 DNA is TGTGCCAGCAGTTGGAGGGGCGACACCGGGGAGCTGTTTTTT.

This chain connects TRBV19 to TRBJ2-1; D uncertain. The CDR3 extends over 13 amino acids. The ends were cut back, 3 bases at V and 5 bases at J, with 8 bases in the middle. Per the germline V gene, CDR1 is LNHDA and CDR2 is SQIVND (reference sequence). The CDR3, as DNA: TGTGCCAGTAGTATCCAAAGCAACAATGAGCAGTTCTTC. Translating gives CASSIQSNNEQFF.

The V call is TRBV28, the J call TRBJ2-3; D remains ambiguous. CDR1 is MDHEN and CDR2 is SYDVKM in the germline V gene. The CDR3 is 15 residues long. The V and J ends lost 3 bases and 5 bases respectively, with 15 bases between them. CDR3 loop: CASSLLETSVDTQYF. CDR3 coding DNA: TGTGCCAGCAGTTTGTTAGAAACAAGCGTAGATACGCAGTATTTT.

J is TRBJ2-2 and V is TRBV2, with 12 nucleotides matching TRBD1. V lost 4 bases and J lost 6; bases outside the gene matches: 3. There are 15 residues in the CDR3. Germline V gene lookup returns CDR1 SNHLY and CDR2 FYNNEI. The CDR3 nucleotides are TGTGCCAGCAGTGGCCGGGACAGGGGGCCCGGGGAGCTGTTTTTT. As protein: CASSGRDRGPGELFF.

V usage is TRBV29-1 and J usage is TRBJ2-1; D is perhaps TRBD1 or TRBD2 (5 bases each). Germline V gene data show CDR1 as SQVTM and CDR2 as ANQGSEA. V gave up 7 bases and J gave up 9 bases, with 10 bases separating them. There are 10 residues in the CDR3. The CDR3 nucleotides read TGCAGCGGTAATGGGGGTGAGCAGTTCTTC. Translated: CSGNGGEQFF.

The chain joins TRBV2 to TRBJ2-5; D remains ambiguous. Germline CDR1 SNHLY, CDR2 FYNNEI. V was clipped by 1 base and J by 1 base, with 7 bases between them. The length of the CDR3 is 14 residues. CDR3 loop: CASSEGAVQETQYF. CDR3 DNA sequence: TGTGCCAGCAGTGAAGGCGCAGTCCAAGAGACCCAGTACTTC.

This chain joins TRBV20-1 and TRBJ2-1, with 14 nucleotides matching TRBD2. In germline, CDR1 is DFQATT, CDR2 SNEGSKA (reference sequence). The trim removed 4 bases at V and 6 bases at J, leaving 8 bases unmatched. The CDR3 length is 16 residues. Written as DNA, the CDR3 is TGCAGTGCTAAAGATTGGACTAGCGGGGGGTTCAATGAGCAGTTCTTC. Residues: CSAKDWTSGGFNEQFF.

This rearrangement joins TRBV7-9 to TRBJ2-2; a weak D match, TRBD1 (5 bases). From germline, CDR1 is SEHNR and CDR2 FQNEAQ (reference sequence). V gave up 5 bases and J gave up 0 bases, with 13 bases separating them. The CDR3 consists of 16 residues. CDR3 protein: CASSTTVDANTGELFF. The CDR3 bases are TGTGCCAGCAGCACGACAGTCGACGCGAACACCGGGGAGCTGTTTTTT.

The CDR3 nucleotides are TGTGCCAGCAGTTTATCTGGGCTTGGTCAGCCCCAGCATTTT. Translated, it gives CASSLSGLGQPQHF. The chain recombines TRBV27 with TRBJ1-5, with D hard to call. The length of the CDR3 is 14 residues. Trimming cost V 0 bases and J 6 bases, with 9 bases left between them. The germline V gene encodes CDR1 MNHEY and CDR2 SMNVEV (reference sequence).

The chain is built from TRBV20-1 and TRBJ1-5; 8 bases are a match to TRBD1. CDR1 is DFQATT, CDR2 SNEGSKA, per germline (reference sequence). J was trimmed by 5 bases and V by 5 bases; bases with no gene match: 5. The CDR3 totals 13 residues. The CDR3 DNA is TGCAGTGCTCCGGACAGGGAAGATCAGCCCCAGCATTTT. Translated: CSAPDREDQPQHF.

The CDR3 spells CASIRGLAPLTDTQYF. The CDR3 DNA reads as TGTGCCAGCATCCGAGGGCTAGCGCCACTCACAGATACGCAGTATTTT. The rearrangement links TRBV6-1 to TRBJ2-3; a possible D gene is TRBD2 (6 bases). The CDR3 covers 16 residues. In germline, CDR1 is MNHNS, CDR2 SASEGT. Trimming removed 7 bases at V and 2 bases at J, with 19 bases between.

The chain combines TRBV19 with TRBJ1-1; tentative D call: TRBD1 (5 bases). This CDR3 contains 12 residues. Per germline, CDR1 LNHDA and CDR2 SQIVND (reference sequence). V shed 4 bases and J shed 8 bases, with 11 bases lying between them. CDR3 residues: CASSSLDREAFF. In DNA form, the CDR3 reads TGTGCCAGTAGTAGCCTCGACAGAGAAGCTTTCTTT.

The CDR3 reads CASSLSSGVYNEQFF. The CDR3 DNA reads TGTGCCAGCAGCTTAAGTAGCGGGGTCTACAATGAGCAGTTCTTC. V gene TRBV7-8 combines with J gene TRBJ2-1; 8 positions agree with TRBD2. This CDR3 region has 15 residues. The trim removed 2 bases at V and 3 bases at J, leaving 3 bases unmatched. CDR1 and CDR2 from the germline V gene are SGHVS and FQNEAQ.

Only a few counts were recorded for this clonotype. Because the CDR3's place on the DNA is in doubt, the DNA is left out and the CDR3 is given as listed by TCRdb. The rearrangement uses TRBV7-5 and TRBJ1-5. TRBV7-5 is annotated as a pseudogene. The CDR3 length is 19 residues, termini included. The CDR3 sequence: CISVPGGGLRQYSNQPQHF.

The genes are TRBV19 and TRBJ2-5, with a weak D call TRBD1 (6 bases). The CDR3 has 14 amino acids. Trimming removed 7 bases at V and 0 bases at J, with 12 bases between. The V gene's germline CDR1 is LNHDA and CDR2 SQIVND (reference sequence). For the CDR3, the DNA is TGTGCCAGTACCAATGGGGGCTACCAAGAGACCCAGTACTTC. Its translation is CASTNGGYQETQYF.

The chain is built from TRBV19 and TRBJ2-2; the match to TRBD2 covers 11 bases. This CDR3 contains 16 residues. Germline-derived CDR1 and CDR2 are LNHDA and SQIVND (reference sequence). Trimming took 6 bases from V and 2 from J; bases not matched to a gene: 5. The CDR3 DNA follows: TGTGCCAGTAGGCCGGGACTAGCGGTTAACACCGGGGAGCTGTTTTTT. It encodes CASRPGLAVNTGELFF.

V usage is TRBV24-1 and J usage is TRBJ2-1, with no clear D. The V end was cut by 4 bases, the J end by 3 bases, with 9 bases between. CDR1 KGHDR and CDR2 SFDVKD come from the germline V gene. The CDR3 runs to 14 residues. The CDR3 DNA sequence: TGTGCCACCAGTGAACACGGTAACTACAATGAGCAGTTCTTC. It yields the protein CATSEHGNYNEQFF.

The V gene is TRBV25-1, the J gene TRBJ1-5, with TRBD1 as a possible D gene (6 bases). The CDR3 has 14 amino acids. Germline CDR1 MGHDK, CDR2 SYGVNS. V lost 2 bases, J lost 7 bases, and 12 bases lay in between. The chain's CDR3 is CASSEGGRGQPQHF. CDR3 in DNA: TGTGCCAGCAGTGAAGGGGGCAGGGGACAGCCCCAGCATTTT.